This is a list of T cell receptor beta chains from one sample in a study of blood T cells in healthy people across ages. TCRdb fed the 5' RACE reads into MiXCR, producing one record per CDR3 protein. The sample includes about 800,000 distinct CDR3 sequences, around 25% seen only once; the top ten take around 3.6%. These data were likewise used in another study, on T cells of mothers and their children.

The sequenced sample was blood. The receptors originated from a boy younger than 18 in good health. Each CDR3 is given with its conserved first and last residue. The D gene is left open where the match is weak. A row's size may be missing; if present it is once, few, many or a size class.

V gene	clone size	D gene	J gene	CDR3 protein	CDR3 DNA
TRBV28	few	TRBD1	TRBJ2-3	CASTALQGPRGRTQYF	TGTGCCAGCACCGCTTTACAGGGGCCTAGGGGAAGGACGCAGTATTTT
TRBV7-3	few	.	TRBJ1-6	CASSLLGPNNSPLHF	TGTGCCAGCAGCTTATTAGGTCCAAACAATTCACCCCTCCACTTT
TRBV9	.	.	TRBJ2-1	CASSLHRANNEQFF	TGTGCCAGCAGCTTACACAGGGCCAACAATGAGCAGTTCTTC
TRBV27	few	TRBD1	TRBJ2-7	CASSPGPSGGNEQYF	TGTGCCAGCAGTCCCGGTCCTTCAGGGGGCAACGAGCAGTACTTC
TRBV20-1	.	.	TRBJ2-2	CSASLRDTNTGELFF	TGCAGTGCATCCCTCCGGGACACCAACACCGGGGAGCTGTTTTTT
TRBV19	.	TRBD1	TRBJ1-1	CASSTRDRLYTEAFF	TGTGCCAGTAGTACTCGGGACAGGCTGTACACTGAAGCTTTCTTT
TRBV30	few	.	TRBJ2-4	CAWSVRRIAKNIQYF	TGTGCCTGGAGTGTAAGGAGGATAGCCAAAAACATTCAGTACTTC
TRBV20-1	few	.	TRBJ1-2	CSATTGTAPEGYTF	TGCAGTGCTACCACCGGGACGGCACCGGAAGGCTACACCTTC
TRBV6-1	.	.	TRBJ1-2	CASSEAWTLNNYGYTF	TGTGCCAGCAGTGAAGCCTGGACATTGAATAACTATGGCTACACCTTC
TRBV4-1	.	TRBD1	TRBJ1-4	CASKEITGTGGEKLFF	TGCGCCAGCAAGGAAATTACCGGGACAGGGGGTGAAAAACTGTTTTTT
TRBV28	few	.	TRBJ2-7	CASSPRETPNEQYF	TGTGCCAGCAGCCCTAGAGAAACACCTAACGAGCAGTACTTC
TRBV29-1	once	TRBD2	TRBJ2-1	CSVIAGAYNEQFF	TGCAGCGTCATAGCGGGTGCCTACAATGAGCAGTTCTTC
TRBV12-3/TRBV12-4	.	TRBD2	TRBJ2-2	CASSSPGLAIGELFF	TGTGCCAGCAGTTCACCGGGACTAGCAATCGGGGAGCTGTTTTTT
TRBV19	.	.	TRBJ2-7	CASSTPGRSYEQYF	TGTGCCAGTAGTACCCCTGGCAGGTCCTACGAGCAGTACTTC
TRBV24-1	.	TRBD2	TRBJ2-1	CATSDTVAGLDEQFF	TGTGCCACCAGTGATACGGTAGCGGGGTTAGATGAGCAGTTCTTC
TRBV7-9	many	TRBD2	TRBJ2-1	CASSFLAGVGNEQFF	TGTGCCAGCAGCTTTCTAGCGGGTGTTGGCAATGAGCAGTTCTTC
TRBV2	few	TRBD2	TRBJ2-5	CARRAGAGGNQETQYF	TGTGCCAGAAGAGCGGGAGCGGGAGGTAACCAAGAGACCCAGTACTTC
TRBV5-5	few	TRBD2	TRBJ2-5	CASSFSPGGETQYF	TGTGCCAGCAGCTTTAGTCCGGGGGGAGAGACCCAGTACTTC